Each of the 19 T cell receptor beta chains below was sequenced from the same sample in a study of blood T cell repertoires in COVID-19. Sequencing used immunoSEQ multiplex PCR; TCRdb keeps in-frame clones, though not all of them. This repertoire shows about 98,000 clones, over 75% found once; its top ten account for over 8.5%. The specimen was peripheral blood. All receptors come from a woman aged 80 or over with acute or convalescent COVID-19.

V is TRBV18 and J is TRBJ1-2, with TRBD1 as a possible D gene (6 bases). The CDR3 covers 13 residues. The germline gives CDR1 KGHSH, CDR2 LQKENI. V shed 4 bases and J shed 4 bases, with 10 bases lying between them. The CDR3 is CASSRGGVYGYTF. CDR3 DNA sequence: TGTGCCAGCTCACGGGGGGGCGTCTATGGCTACACCTTC.

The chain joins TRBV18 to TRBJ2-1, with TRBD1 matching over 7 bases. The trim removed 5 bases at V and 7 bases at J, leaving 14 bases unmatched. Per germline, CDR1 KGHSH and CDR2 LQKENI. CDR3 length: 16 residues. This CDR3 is CASSSSTGTELNEQFF. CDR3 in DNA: TGTGCCAGCTCATCCTCGACAGGGACCGAGCTAAATGAGCAGTTCTTC.

The CDR3 loop is CASSVGWDRRSPLHF. The CDR3, as DNA: TGTGCCAGCAGCGTAGGTTGGGACAGAAGGTCACCCCTCCACTTT. The rearrangement uses TRBV9 and TRBJ1-6; 7 positions agree with TRBD1. This CDR3 comprises 15 residues. The ends lost 0 bases at V and 10 bases at J; junction bases unmatched: 7. Germline V lookup: CDR1 SGDLS, CDR2 YYNGEE.

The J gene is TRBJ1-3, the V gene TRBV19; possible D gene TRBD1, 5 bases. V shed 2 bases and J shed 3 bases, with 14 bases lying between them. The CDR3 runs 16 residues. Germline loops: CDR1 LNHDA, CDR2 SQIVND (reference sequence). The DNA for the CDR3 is TGTGCCAGTAGTATACGGACAAGGGAGGGTGGAAACACCATATATTTT. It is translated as CASSIRTREGGNTIYF. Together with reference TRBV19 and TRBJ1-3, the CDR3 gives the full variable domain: DGGITQSPKYLFRKEGQNVTLSCEQNLNHDAMYWYRQDPGQGLRLIYYSQIVNDFQKGDIAEGYSVSREKKESFPLTVTSAQKNPTAFYLCASSIRTREGGNTIYFGEGSWLTVV.

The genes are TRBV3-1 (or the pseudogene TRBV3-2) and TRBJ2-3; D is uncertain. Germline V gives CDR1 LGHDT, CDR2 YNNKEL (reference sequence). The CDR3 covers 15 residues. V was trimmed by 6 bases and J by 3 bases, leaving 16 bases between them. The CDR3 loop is CASSKTPDGTDTQYF. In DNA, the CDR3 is TGTGCCAGCAGTAAGACTCCAGACGGTACAGATACGCAGTATTTT.

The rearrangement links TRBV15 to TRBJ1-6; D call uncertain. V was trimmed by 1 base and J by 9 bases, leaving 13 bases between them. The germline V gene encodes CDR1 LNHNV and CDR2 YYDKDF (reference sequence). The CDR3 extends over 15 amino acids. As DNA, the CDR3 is TGTGCCACCAGCAGAGCCGATAATGCGGGTTCACCCCTCCACTTT. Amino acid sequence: CATSRADNAGSPLHF.

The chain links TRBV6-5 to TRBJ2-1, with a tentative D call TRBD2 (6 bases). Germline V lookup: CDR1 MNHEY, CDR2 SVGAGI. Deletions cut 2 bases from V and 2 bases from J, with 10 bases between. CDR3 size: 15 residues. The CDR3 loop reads CASSYGGDAYNEQFF. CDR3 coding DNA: TGTGCCAGCAGTTACGGAGGGGATGCCTACAATGAGCAGTTCTTC.

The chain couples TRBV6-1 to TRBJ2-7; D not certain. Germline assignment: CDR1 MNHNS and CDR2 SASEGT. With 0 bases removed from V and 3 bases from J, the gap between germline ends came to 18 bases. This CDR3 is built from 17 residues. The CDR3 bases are TGTGCCAGCAGTGAAGCGCTTCGAGGTCTGACCTACTACGAGCAGTACGTC. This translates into CASSEALRGLTYYEQYV.

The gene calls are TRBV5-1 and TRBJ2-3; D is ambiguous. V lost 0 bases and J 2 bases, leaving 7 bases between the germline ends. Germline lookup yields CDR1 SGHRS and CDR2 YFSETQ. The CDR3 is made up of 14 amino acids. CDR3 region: CASSLVQATDTQYF. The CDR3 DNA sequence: TGCGCCAGCAGCTTGGTCCAGGCCACAGATACGCAGTATTTT.

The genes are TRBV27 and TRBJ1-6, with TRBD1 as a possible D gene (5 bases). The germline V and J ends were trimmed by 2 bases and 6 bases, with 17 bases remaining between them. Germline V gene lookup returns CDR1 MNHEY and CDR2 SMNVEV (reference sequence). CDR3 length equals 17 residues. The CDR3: CASSLRFRGISNSPLHF. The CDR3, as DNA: TGTGCCAGCAGTTTACGCTTTCGGGGGATAAGTAATTCACCCCTCCACTTT.

CDR3 DNA: TGCGCCAGCAGCTCGCACGGCGGGGTGAACAACGAGCAGTACTTC. Translated: CASSSHGGVNNEQYF. V and J are TRBV5-1 and TRBJ2-7; maybe TRBD2 (6 bases). V lost 3 bases to trimming and J lost 5 bases, with 18 bases between them. Germline loops: CDR1 SGHRS, CDR2 YFSETQ. The CDR3 covers 15 residues.

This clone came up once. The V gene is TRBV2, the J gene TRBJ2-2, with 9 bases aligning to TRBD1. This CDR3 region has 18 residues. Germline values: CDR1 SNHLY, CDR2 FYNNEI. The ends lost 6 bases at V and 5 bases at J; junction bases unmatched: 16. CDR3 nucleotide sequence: TGTGCCAGCAGCTCATGGGGGACTACAGGGGGCTTAACCGGGGAGCTGTTTTTT. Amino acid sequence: CASSSWGTTGGLTGELFF.

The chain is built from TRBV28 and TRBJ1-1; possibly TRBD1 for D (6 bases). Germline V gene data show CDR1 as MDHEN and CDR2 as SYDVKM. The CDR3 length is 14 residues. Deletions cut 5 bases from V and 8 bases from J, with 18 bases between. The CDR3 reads CASSITGRQGEAFF. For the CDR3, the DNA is TGTGCCAGCAGTATCACAGGGAGACAAGGCGAAGCTTTCTTT.

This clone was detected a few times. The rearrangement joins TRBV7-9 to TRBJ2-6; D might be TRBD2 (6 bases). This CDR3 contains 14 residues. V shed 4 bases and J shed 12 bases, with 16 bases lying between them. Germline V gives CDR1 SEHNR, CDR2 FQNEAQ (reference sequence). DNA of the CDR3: TGTGCCAGCAGCTCGACCGGGGGATTTACCGTCCTGACTTTC. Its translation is CASSSTGGFTVLTF.

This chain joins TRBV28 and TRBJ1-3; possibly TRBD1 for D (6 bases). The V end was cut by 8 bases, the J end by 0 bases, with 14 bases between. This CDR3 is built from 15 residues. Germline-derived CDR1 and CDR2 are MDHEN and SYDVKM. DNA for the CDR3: TGTGCCAGCGGGACACCGGGAGGCTCTGGAAACACCATATATTTT. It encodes CASGTPGGSGNTIYF. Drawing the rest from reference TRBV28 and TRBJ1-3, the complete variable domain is DVKVTQSSRYLVKRTGEKVFLECVQDMDHENMFWYRQDPGLGLRLIYFSYDVKMKEKGDIPEGYSVSREKKERFSLILESASTNQTSMYLCASGTPGGSGNTIYFGEGSWLTVV.

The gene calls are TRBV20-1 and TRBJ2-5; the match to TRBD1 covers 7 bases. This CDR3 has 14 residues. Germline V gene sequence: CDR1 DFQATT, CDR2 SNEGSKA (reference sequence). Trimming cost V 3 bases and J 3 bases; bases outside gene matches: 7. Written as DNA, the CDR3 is TGCAGTGCTAGTCTACAGGGGATGAAAGAGACCCAGTACTTC. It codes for CSASLQGMKETQYF.

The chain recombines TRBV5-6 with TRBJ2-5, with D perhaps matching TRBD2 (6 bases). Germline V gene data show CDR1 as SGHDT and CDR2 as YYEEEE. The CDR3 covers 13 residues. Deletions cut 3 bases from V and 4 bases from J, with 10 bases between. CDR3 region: CASSSRLVETQYF. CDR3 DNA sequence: TGTGCCAGCAGCTCGAGACTAGTAGAGACCCAGTACTTC.

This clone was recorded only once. CDR3 bases: TGTGCCAGCAGCTTTCCCTTCACAGGTGAGAACACTGAAGCTTTCTTT. Encoded protein: CASSFPFTGENTEAFF. This chain uses TRBV5-5 with TRBJ1-1; D perhaps matches TRBD1 (5 bases). Trimming pared 2 bases from V and 1 base from J, leaving 15 bases between. In germline, CDR1 is SGHKS, CDR2 YYEKEE (reference sequence). The length of the CDR3 is 16 residues.

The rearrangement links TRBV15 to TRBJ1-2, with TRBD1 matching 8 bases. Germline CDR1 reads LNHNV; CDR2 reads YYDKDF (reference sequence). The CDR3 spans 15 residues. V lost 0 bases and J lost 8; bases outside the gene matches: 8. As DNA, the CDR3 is TGTGCCACCAGCAGAGATAAATGGGGACAGGAAGGCTACACCTTC. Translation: CATSRDKWGQEGYTF. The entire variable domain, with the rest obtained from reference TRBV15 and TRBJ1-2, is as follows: DAMVIQNPRYQVTQFGKPVTLSCSQTLNHNVMYWYQQKSSQAPKLLFHYYDKDFNNEADTPDNFQSRRPNTSFCFLDIRSPGLGDTAMYLCATSRDKWGQEGYTFGSGTRLTVV.